The 17 T cell receptor beta chains in this list originate from one sample, sequenced in a study of blood T cell repertoires in COVID-19. Sequenced by immunoSEQ multiplex PCR; TCRdb stores in-frame clones only, minus some. The sample shows 120,000 to 150,000 clones, approximately 90% of them seen only once. The sample was peripheral blood. Receptors originate from a woman aged 40 to 55 with acute or convalescent COVID-19.

J is TRBJ2-7 and V is TRBV18; D unresolved. This CDR3 is 12 amino acids long. Germline CDR1 is KGHSH and CDR2 is LQKENI. Trimming removed 7 bases at V and 2 bases at J, with 9 bases between. The CDR3 nucleotides are TGTGCCAGCTACGGGTCGCCCTACGAGCAGTACTTC. Protein: CASYGSPYEQYF.

V and J are TRBV5-1 and TRBJ2-5; weak D call: TRBD2 (5 bases). The germline gives CDR1 SGHRS, CDR2 YFSETQ. V shed 4 bases and J shed 0 bases, with 13 bases lying between them. The CDR3 runs 15 residues. The CDR3 DNA follows: TGCGCCAGCAGCCCCTCGGGCGGGTACCAAGAGACCCAGTACTTC. It yields the protein CASSPSGGYQETQYF.

The V gene is TRBV24-1, the J gene TRBJ2-1; D not resolved. The CDR3 length is 17 residues. Germline loops: CDR1 KGHDR, CDR2 SFDVKD. V was shortened by 3 bases and J by 3 bases, with 17 bases between the two germline ends. In DNA, the CDR3 is TGTGCCACCAGTGATCCCCTAACGGGTCTGGGCTACAATGAGCAGTTCTTC. The encoded protein is CATSDPLTGLGYNEQFF.

V usage is TRBV7-9 and J usage is TRBJ1-1; perhaps TRBD1 as D (5 bases). V was trimmed by 5 bases and J by 0 bases, leaving 16 bases between them. The CDR3 covers 16 residues. CDR1 is SEHNR and CDR2 is FQNEAQ in the germline V gene (reference sequence). The CDR3: CASSPAGQEMNTEAFF. The DNA for the CDR3 is TGTGCCAGCAGCCCTGCGGGGCAGGAGATGAACACTGAAGCTTTCTTT.

The chain links TRBV5-1 to TRBJ1-2; maybe TRBD1 (5 bases). V gave up 4 bases and J gave up 3 bases, with 7 bases separating them. This CDR3 has 12 amino acids. Germline V gene data show CDR1 as SGHRS and CDR2 as YFSETQ. CDR3 region: CASSQQDYGYTF. The DNA of the CDR3 is TGCGCCAGCAGCCAACAGGACTATGGCTACACCTTC.

This chain connects TRBV29-1 to TRBJ1-3; 7 bases are a match to TRBD1. The CDR3 spans 16 residues. V was pared by 6 bases and J by 0 bases, with 11 bases of the junction left unmatched. The germline V gene encodes CDR1 SQVTM and CDR2 ANQGSEA. The CDR3 loop reads CSVMTGSASSGNTIYF. CDR3 coding DNA: TGCAGCGTCATGACAGGGTCGGCAAGCTCTGGAAACACCATATATTTT.

The chain is built from TRBV18 and TRBJ1-5; tentatively, D is TRBD1 (6 bases). The CDR3 has 16 amino acids. Deletions cut 1 base from V and 4 bases from J, with 14 bases between. Germline assignment: CDR1 KGHSH and CDR2 LQKENI. Here the CDR3 reads CASSPLGATGNQPQHF. The CDR3 DNA reads TGTGCCAGCTCACCACTGGGGGCGACAGGAAATCAGCCCCAGCATTTT.

The chain joins TRBV5-4 to TRBJ2-7; 8 bases are a match to TRBD2. This CDR3 comprises 15 residues. Trimming removed 5 bases from V and 7 bases from J; junction bases left unmatched: 14. Germline V gene lookup returns CDR1 SGHNT and CDR2 YYREEE (reference sequence). CDR3 sequence: CASSPGPSGSFEQYF. The CDR3 region has the DNA TGTGCCAGCAGTCCCGGGCCGAGCGGGAGTTTTGAGCAGTACTTC. The full variable domain, rest sourced from reference TRBV5-4 and TRBJ2-7, is ETGVTQSPTHLIKTRGQQVTLRCSSQSGHNTVSWYQQALGQGPQFIFQYYREEENGRGNFPPRFSGLQFPNYSSELNVNALELDDSALYLCASSPGPSGSFEQYFGPGTRLTVT.

The J gene is TRBJ1-1, the V gene TRBV28; 11 bases map to TRBD1. The CDR3 runs 15 residues. CDR1 and CDR2 (germline): MDHEN, SYDVKM. The V segment lost 4 bases and the J segment 5 bases; nucleotides outside the gene matches: 6. The CDR3 DNA is TGTGCCAGCAGTTCGGACAGGGGGCAGCGGACTGAAGCTTTCTTT. Translation gives CASSSDRGQRTEAFF. Full variable domain (outside the CDR3, taken from reference TRBV28 and TRBJ1-1): DVKVTQSSRYLVKRTGEKVFLECVQDMDHENMFWYRQDPGLGLRLIYFSYDVKMKEKGDIPEGYSVSREKKERFSLILESASTNQTSMYLCASSSDRGQRTEAFFGQGTRLTVV.

The chain employs TRBV21-1 and TRBJ1-4; the listed D gene, TRBD1, was not tested against the DNA. TRBV21-1 is noted as a pseudogene. The CDR3 sequence is 15 residues long. The CDR3 DNA reads as TGTGCCAGCAGCATTCGGACAGGGAAGGGGGAAAAACTGTTTTTT. Translated, it gives CASSIRTGKGEKLFF.

The chain has TRBV5-6 and TRBJ1-6, with 10 bases matching TRBD1. V was pared by 0 bases and J by 6 bases, with 0 bases of the junction left unmatched. CDR1 and CDR2 (germline): SGHDT, YYEEEE. This CDR3 has 15 residues. CDR3 loop: CASSLGTGGNSPLHF. DNA for the CDR3: TGTGCCAGCAGCTTGGGGACAGGGGGTAATTCACCCCTCCACTTT. The entire variable domain, with the rest obtained from reference TRBV5-6 and TRBJ1-6, is as follows: DAGVTQSPTHLIKTRGQQVTLRCSPKSGHDTVSWYQQALGQGPQFIFQYYEEEERQRGNFPDRFSGHQFPNYSSELNVNALLLGDSALYLCASSLGTGGNSPLHFGNGTRLTVT.

The chain recombines TRBV30 with TRBJ1-1, with D perhaps TRBD1 (6 bases). V lost 4 bases and J lost 7, with 10 bases in between. In germline, CDR1 is GTSNPN, CDR2 SVGIG (reference sequence). This CDR3 comprises 11 residues. This chain's CDR3 is CAWTKDSEAFF. CDR3 nucleotide sequence: TGTGCCTGGACCAAGGACAGTGAAGCTTTCTTT.

The chain carries TRBV2 and TRBJ1-6; D call uncertain. The CDR3 runs to 16 residues. V gave up 7 bases and J gave up 1 base, with 14 bases separating them. Germline values: CDR1 SNHLY, CDR2 FYNNEI. The DNA of the CDR3 is TGTGCCAGCATGGCCGGGGAGGGTTCCTATAATTCACCCCTCCACTTT. Its translation is CASMAGEGSYNSPLHF.

The V gene is TRBV3-1 (or the pseudogene TRBV3-2), the J gene TRBJ2-5; 7 bases align to TRBD2. From germline, CDR1 is LGHDT and CDR2 YNNKEL (reference sequence). The CDR3 runs to 17 residues. Germline trimming cut 3 bases from V and 4 bases from J; bases unmatched to any gene: 14. As DNA, the CDR3 is TGTGCCAGCAGCCAGAAAATCGAGCGGGGATCACGAGAGACCCAGTACTTC. Translation: CASSQKIERGSRETQYF.

This clone was counted once. The genes are TRBV7-6 and TRBJ2-1; D is possibly TRBD1 (5 bases). The CDR3 sequence is 15 residues long. Germline V gives CDR1 SGHVS, CDR2 FNYEAQ. The V end was cut by 5 bases, the J end by 4 bases, with 15 bases between. CDR3 nucleotide sequence: TGTGCCAGCAGCACAGCTCCGACAGAATACAATGAGCAGTTCTTC. Translated, it gives CASSTAPTEYNEQFF.

The chain joins TRBV3-1 (or the pseudogene TRBV3-2) to TRBJ2-7; D is undetermined. The CDR3 runs to 12 residues. Germline lookup yields CDR1 LGHDT and CDR2 YNNKEL (reference sequence). Trimming took 1 base from V and 5 from J, leaving 6 bases between them. CDR3 sequence: CASSQVADEQYF. The CDR3 DNA reads as TGTGCCAGCAGCCAAGTCGCGGACGAGCAGTACTTC.

This chain connects TRBV30 to TRBJ1-4; possible D gene TRBD1, 6 bases. The V gene lost 4 bases and the J gene lost 0 bases, with 12 bases spanning the gap. CDR1 is GTSNPN, CDR2 SVGIG, per germline (reference sequence). The CDR3 runs 15 residues. The CDR3 spells CAWNGQYATNEKLFF. The CDR3, as DNA: TGTGCCTGGAATGGACAGTACGCAACTAATGAAAAACTGTTTTTT.